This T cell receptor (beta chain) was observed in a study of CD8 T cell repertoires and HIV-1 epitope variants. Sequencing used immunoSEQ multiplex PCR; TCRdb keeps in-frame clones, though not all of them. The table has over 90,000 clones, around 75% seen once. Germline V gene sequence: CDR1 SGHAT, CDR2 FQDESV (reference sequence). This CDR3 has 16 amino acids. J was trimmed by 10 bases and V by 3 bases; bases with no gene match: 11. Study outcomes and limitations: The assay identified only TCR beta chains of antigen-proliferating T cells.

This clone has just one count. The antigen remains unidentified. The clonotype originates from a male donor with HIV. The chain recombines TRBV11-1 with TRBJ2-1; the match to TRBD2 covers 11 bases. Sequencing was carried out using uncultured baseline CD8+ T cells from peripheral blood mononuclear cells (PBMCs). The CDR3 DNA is TGTGCCAGCAGCTTTAGACTAGCGGGGTTGTCAGGAGAGCAGTTCTTC. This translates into CASSFRLAGLSGEQFF.